This T cell receptor beta chain is from a study of patients and donors after allogeneic stem cell transplantation. TCRdb re-derived calls from the RT-PCR reads in MiXCR, one entry per CDR3 protein. Among 920,000 or so distinct CDR3 sequences listed, roughly 17% were seen once. In its sample, this clonotype was seen many times. Per the germline V gene, CDR1 is SGHRS and CDR2 is YFSETQ. The CDR3 contains 17 residues. Deletions cut 4 bases from V and 5 bases from J, with 22 bases between. This sequence was found in a human donor who was either an allogeneic HSCT recipient or a stem cell or donor lymphocyte infusion donor (not recorded which). It is not recorded whose cells these are; they may come from a transplant donor. V is TRBV5-1 and J is TRBJ2-1; maybe TRBD1 (5 bases). The sample taken for sequencing was blood, either unsorted or a sorted T cell fraction (not recorded which). Written as DNA, the CDR3 is TGCGCCAGCAGCCGGCCGGTAGACAGCGAGGCCCACAATGAGCAGTTCTTC. Its translation is CASSRPVDSEAHNEQFF.